This T cell receptor (beta chain) was captured in a study of cytomegalovirus exposure and HLA in healthy donors. The V gene's germline CDR1 is MNHNS and CDR2 SASEGT. V lost 7 bases to trimming and J lost 2 bases, with 8 bases between them. The CDR3 extends over 13 amino acids. Researchers ran the PCR with 60 Vbeta and 13 Jbeta primers. Sequencing used immunoSEQ multiplex PCR; TCRdb keeps in-frame clones, though not all of them. Of some 130,000 clones listed, around four fifths are singletons. The receptor was derived from a human donor in good health. V usage is TRBV6-1 and J usage is TRBJ1-4; possibly TRBD1 for D (5 bases). The sample was PBMCs. The CDR3 here is CASTGDTNEKLFF. DNA of the CDR3: TGTGCCAGCACGGGGGACACTAATGAAAAACTGTTTTTT.